The 8 T cell receptor beta chains reported below all come from one sample, sequenced in a study of control samples from healthy donors and cancer patients. TCRdb keeps only in-frame clones here, not all; method: immunoSEQ multiplex PCR. The sample lists 100,000 to 150,000 clones; approximately 94% were seen once. The sample comprised blood. These receptors came from a man aged 25 to 45 in good health.

The rearrangement uses TRBV30 and TRBJ2-5; D is ambiguous. CDR1 and CDR2 (germline): GTSNPN, SVGIG (reference sequence). Trimming shortened V by 4 bases and J by 1 base, and 4 bases separated the two germline ends. The CDR3 contains 11 residues. CDR3 amino acids: CAWKTQETQYF. The CDR3 coding sequence is TGTGCCTGGAAGACCCAAGAGACCCAGTACTTC.

The V call is TRBV30, the J call TRBJ1-2; D is unresolved. Trimming pared 1 base from V and 2 bases from J, leaving 5 bases between. The CDR3 has 12 residues. From germline, CDR1 is GTSNPN and CDR2 SVGIG (reference sequence). The chain's CDR3 is CAWSGGNYGYTF. The CDR3 DNA reads TGTGCCTGGAGTGGTGGGAACTATGGCTACACCTTC.

The chain is built from TRBV18 and TRBJ2-5; 7 nucleotides match TRBD1. CDR3 length: 14 amino acids. Unmatched junction bases numbered 3, after V lost 4 bases and J lost 1 base. CDR1 and CDR2 (germline): KGHSH, LQKENI. CDR3 nucleotides: TGTGCCAGCTCACTGAACAGGGGCCAAGAGACCCAGTACTTC. Protein sequence: CASSLNRGQETQYF.

V gene TRBV11-2 combines with J gene TRBJ1-2, with D hard to call. This CDR3 has 14 residues. Trimming shortened V by 3 bases and J by 4 bases, and 12 bases separated the two germline ends. Germline V gene data show CDR1 as SGHAT and CDR2 as FQNNGV. The CDR3, as DNA: TGTGCCAGCAGCTTCCAAGGAGCTCGCTATGGCTACACCTTC. Encoded protein: CASSFQGARYGYTF. Full variable domain (remainder filled in from reference TRBV11-2 and TRBJ1-2): EAGVAQSPRYKIIEKRQSVAFWCNPISGHATLYWYQQILGQGPKLLIQFQNNGVVDDSQLPKDRFSAERLKGVDSTLKIQPAKLEDSAVYLCASSFQGARYGYTFGSGTRLTVV.

The chain recombines TRBV28 with TRBJ2-2; 7 bases line up with TRBD2. This CDR3 is 15 amino acids long. CDR1 is MDHEN and CDR2 is SYDVKM in the germline V gene. After removal of 5 bases from V and 5 bases from J, the junction contained 8 bases not matched to a gene. The CDR3, as DNA: TGTGCCAGCAGTCGACTAGCACGGAGAACCGGGGAGCTGTTTTTT. This sequence encodes CASSRLARRTGELFF. The full variable domain, completed using reference TRBV28 and TRBJ2-2, is DVKVTQSSRYLVKRTGEKVFLECVQDMDHENMFWYRQDPGLGLRLIYFSYDVKMKEKGDIPEGYSVSREKKERFSLILESASTNQTSMYLCASSRLARRTGELFFGEGSRLTVL.

The V and J genes are TRBV4-3 and TRBJ1-1; D perhaps matches TRBD1 (5 bases). V was clipped by 0 bases and J by 0 bases, with 14 bases between them. This CDR3 has 17 amino acids. Germline V gives CDR1 LGHNA, CDR2 YSLEER. CDR3 residues: CASSQESISGMNTEAFF. The DNA of the CDR3 is TGCGCCAGCAGCCAAGAGTCTATTTCAGGGATGAACACTGAAGCTTTCTTT.

V and J are TRBV5-4 and TRBJ1-6; 7 nucleotides match TRBD1. The CDR3 covers 15 residues. The germline CDR1 and CDR2 sequences are SGHNT and YYREEE (reference sequence). V gave up 4 bases and J gave up 7 bases; unmatched junction bases: 8. Here the CDR3 reads CASSQNRGTNSPLHF. CDR3 bases: TGTGCCAGCAGCCAGAACAGGGGTACGAATTCACCCCTCCACTTT.

This chain links TRBV7-9 with TRBJ1-1; D possibly corresponds to TRBD1 (5 bases). The V gene's germline CDR1 is SEHNR and CDR2 FQNEAQ (reference sequence). The CDR3 runs 14 residues. V lost 6 bases to trimming and J lost 8 bases, with 19 bases between them. The CDR3, as DNA: TGTGCCAGCAGATCGAGTTGGGGGAATATCGAAGCTTTCTTT. Its translation is CASRSSWGNIEAFF. The variable domain in full, completed from reference TRBV7-9 and TRBJ1-1, reads DTGVSQNPRHKITKRGQNVTFRCDPISEHNRLYWYRQTLGQGPEFLTYFQNEAQLEKSRLLSDRFSAERPKGSFSTLEIQRTEQGDSAMYLCASRSSWGNIEAFFGQGTRLTVV.